This is a list of T cell receptor beta chains from one sample in a study of shared clonotypes between healthy human individuals. Data came from immunoSEQ multiplex PCR; TCRdb stores just in-frame clones and leaves some out. This table holds some 680,000 clones, around three quarters found once. The source material was memory CD4+ T cells sorted from blood. All receptors come from a woman aged 30 to 39 in good health. CDR3s include the opening cysteine and the closing phenylalanine or tryptophan. The order of the fields is CDR3 DNA, CDR3 protein, J gene, D gene, clone size, V gene. A D gene is named only where the DNA matches it firmly. Clone size is given for some rows only: seen once, a few or many times, or a class if the clone is expanded.

CDR3 DNA: TGTGCCAGTAGTACCAGCACGGAAGGCGGGAACATTCAGTACTTC
CDR3 protein: CASSTSTEGGNIQYF
J gene: TRBJ2-4
D gene: NA
clone size: NA
V gene: TRBV19

CDR3 DNA: TGTGCCAGCAGTTGGCGCGGGAAAACTAGCGGATACAATGAGCAGTTCTTC
CDR3 protein: CASSWRGKTSGYNEQFF
J gene: TRBJ2-1
D gene: TRBD2
clone size: NA
V gene: TRBV27

CDR3 DNA: TGCAGCGGACTGGCCTACAATGAGCAGTTCTTC
CDR3 protein: CSGLAYNEQFF
J gene: TRBJ2-1
D gene: NA
clone size: NA
V gene: TRBV29-1

CDR3 DNA: TGTGCCAGCAGCTCACTCGACAGCTATGGCTACACCTTC
CDR3 protein: CASSSLDSYGYTF
J gene: TRBJ1-2
D gene: NA
clone size: NA
V gene: TRBV5-6

CDR3 DNA: TGTGCCAGCAGTTCGGGACAGTCCTACGAGCAGTACTTC
CDR3 protein: CASSSGQSYEQYF
J gene: TRBJ2-7
D gene: TRBD1
clone size: NA
V gene: TRBV28

CDR3 DNA: TGCGCCAGCAAAAGGGTTGTCAGCAATCAGCCCCAGCATTTT
CDR3 protein: CASKRVVSNQPQHF
J gene: TRBJ1-5
D gene: NA
clone size: NA
V gene: TRBV23-1

CDR3 DNA: TGTGCCAGTAGCCCGGGACTCCCCTACAATGAGCAGTTCTTC
CDR3 protein: CASSPGLPYNEQFF
J gene: TRBJ2-1
D gene: NA
clone size: NA
V gene: TRBV19

CDR3 DNA: TGTGCCAGCACTCTTCTAGCGGGAGTTCAAGGCGAGCAGTACTTC
CDR3 protein: CASTLLAGVQGEQYF
J gene: TRBJ2-7
D gene: TRBD2
clone size: NA
V gene: TRBV2

CDR3 DNA: TGTGCCAGCAGCTTAGACGAGGGACTAGCGGAGGGTACGCAGTATTTT
CDR3 protein: CASSLDEGLAEGTQYF
J gene: TRBJ2-3
D gene: TRBD2
clone size: NA
V gene: TRBV11-2

CDR3 DNA: TGCGCCAGCAGTTTTGTTTTGGGGACAGGGAATAATGCCGGGGAGCTGTTTTTT
CDR3 protein: CASSFVLGTGNNAGELFF
J gene: TRBJ2-2
D gene: TRBD1
clone size: NA
V gene: TRBV5-1

CDR3 DNA: TGTGCCAGCAGTCCGGCCGGGACAGGGTTGTACAATGAGCAGTTCTTC
CDR3 protein: CASSPAGTGLYNEQFF
J gene: TRBJ2-1
D gene: TRBD1
clone size: NA
V gene: TRBV27

CDR3 DNA: TGTGCCAGCAGCGGGACAGGTTATGGCTACACCTTC
CDR3 protein: CASSGTGYGYTF
J gene: TRBJ1-2
D gene: TRBD1
clone size: once
V gene: TRBV28

CDR3 DNA: TGTGCCTGGAGTGTACAATCGGGGGTTGGCTACACCTTC
CDR3 protein: CAWSVQSGVGYTF
J gene: TRBJ1-2
D gene: NA
clone size: few
V gene: TRBV30

CDR3 DNA: TGTGCCAGCAGCTTGGGTGCCCTCAGAGGGGGCGAGCAGTACTTC
CDR3 protein: CASSLGALRGGEQYF
J gene: TRBJ2-7
D gene: NA
clone size: NA
V gene: TRBV5-6

CDR3 DNA: TGCGCCAGCAGCTGGGGCTCTGGGGCCAACGTCCTGACTTTC
CDR3 protein: CASSWGSGANVLTF
J gene: TRBJ2-6
D gene: NA
clone size: NA
V gene: TRBV5-1

CDR3 DNA: TGCGCCAGTGGGACAGGGCGGAACACTGAAGCTTTCTTT
CDR3 protein: CASGTGRNTEAFF
J gene: TRBJ1-1
D gene: TRBD1
clone size: NA
V gene: TRBV5-1

CDR3 DNA: TGCGCCAGCAGCCCCGGGACAGGGTTCACCGGGGAGCTGTTTTTT
CDR3 protein: CASSPGTGFTGELFF
J gene: TRBJ2-2
D gene: TRBD1
clone size: NA
V gene: TRBV5-1

CDR3 DNA: TGTGCCAGCAGCCCAGGGATGAACACTGAAGCTTTCTTT
CDR3 protein: CASSPGMNTEAFF
J gene: TRBJ1-1
D gene: NA
clone size: NA
V gene: TRBV5-8

CDR3 DNA: TGCAGCGGTACGAGCGGGTATTACGAGCAGTACTTC
CDR3 protein: CSGTSGYYEQYF
J gene: TRBJ2-7
D gene: NA
clone size: NA
V gene: TRBV29-1

CDR3 DNA: TGTGCCAGCAGTCCCACAGGGAGGATCTACGAGCAGTACTTC
CDR3 protein: CASSPTGRIYEQYF
J gene: TRBJ2-7
D gene: NA
clone size: NA
V gene: TRBV6-1

CDR3 DNA: TGTGCCACCAGCCCCGGCGACCGCTATGGCTACACCTTC
CDR3 protein: CATSPGDRYGYTF
J gene: TRBJ1-2
D gene: NA
clone size: once
V gene: TRBV15

CDR3 DNA: TGTGCCTGGAGTCACGGGGGAGATCGAGAAAAACTGTTTTTT
CDR3 protein: CAWSHGGDREKLFF
J gene: TRBJ1-4
D gene: NA
clone size: NA
V gene: TRBV30

CDR3 DNA: TGCGCCAGCAGCCAGTCTCAAGGGAGCAATCAGCCCCAGCATTTT
CDR3 protein: CASSQSQGSNQPQHF
J gene: TRBJ1-5
D gene: NA
clone size: NA
V gene: TRBV4-1

CDR3 DNA: TGCGCCAGCAGCCAAGATGTAAGGGACAGCTATGGCTACACCTTC
CDR3 protein: CASSQDVRDSYGYTF
J gene: TRBJ1-2
D gene: TRBD1
clone size: NA
V gene: TRBV4-1

CDR3 DNA: TGTGCCAGCAGTTTTATCTGGGCTGAAGCTTTCTTT
CDR3 protein: CASSFIWAEAFF
J gene: TRBJ1-1
D gene: NA
clone size: NA
V gene: TRBV28

CDR3 DNA: TGTGCCAGCAGCCTAGGGACAGGAGGGACGCAAGAGACCCAGTACTTC
CDR3 protein: CASSLGTGGTQETQYF
J gene: TRBJ2-5
D gene: TRBD1
clone size: once
V gene: TRBV7-2

CDR3 DNA: TGTGCCAGTAGTATAGGCCCCGGCAATGAGCAGTTCTTC
CDR3 protein: CASSIGPGNEQFF
J gene: TRBJ2-1
D gene: NA
clone size: NA
V gene: TRBV19

CDR3 DNA: TGTGCCAGCCAGCGGGAGGGCCTTAATCCGAGCACAGATACGCAGTATTTT
CDR3 protein: CASQREGLNPSTDTQYF
J gene: TRBJ2-3
D gene: TRBD2
clone size: NA
V gene: TRBV7-8

CDR3 DNA: TGCAGTGCCGTAATGGACTATGGCTACACCTTC
CDR3 protein: CSAVMDYGYTF
J gene: TRBJ1-2
D gene: NA
clone size: NA
V gene: TRBV20-1

CDR3 DNA: TGTGCCAGCAGCATCCCGTCGCGGTACTCTGGAAACACCATATATTTT
CDR3 protein: CASSIPSRYSGNTIYF
J gene: TRBJ1-3
D gene: NA
clone size: NA
V gene: TRBV27

CDR3 DNA: TGTGCCAGTAGTCCACGGATAGGGATATACAATGAGCAGTTCTTC
CDR3 protein: CASSPRIGIYNEQFF
J gene: TRBJ2-1
D gene: NA
clone size: NA
V gene: TRBV19

CDR3 DNA: TGTGCCAGCAGTCGACAGTGGTGGAGGCCCCAGCATTTT
CDR3 protein: CASSRQWWRPQHF
J gene: TRBJ1-5
D gene: NA
clone size: NA
V gene: TRBV28

CDR3 DNA: TGTGCCAGCAGTGGCGCCGGACTAACAGGAGATACGCAGTATTTT
CDR3 protein: CASSGAGLTGDTQYF
J gene: TRBJ2-3
D gene: NA
clone size: NA
V gene: TRBV6-1

CDR3 DNA: TGTGCCAGCAGTCTACACGGGGTGTTAAGCAATCAGCCCCAGCATTTT
CDR3 protein: CASSLHGVLSNQPQHF
J gene: TRBJ1-5
D gene: NA
clone size: NA
V gene: TRBV27

CDR3 DNA: TGTGCCAGCAGTTTATCGCGTATTCGCGACGAGCAGTACTTC
CDR3 protein: CASSLSRIRDEQYF
J gene: TRBJ2-7
D gene: NA
clone size: NA
V gene: TRBV27

CDR3 DNA: TGTGCCAGCAGAGAGACAACGAACACTGAAGCTTTCTTT
CDR3 protein: CASRETTNTEAFF
J gene: TRBJ1-1
D gene: NA
clone size: NA
V gene: TRBV7-9

CDR3 DNA: TGTGCCAGTAGTATCGGAGAAGGAAACACCATATATTTT
CDR3 protein: CASSIGEGNTIYF
J gene: TRBJ1-3
D gene: NA
clone size: NA
V gene: TRBV19

CDR3 DNA: TGTGCCAGCAGAACCGGGACACCAACTAATGAAAAACTGTTTTTT
CDR3 protein: CASRTGTPTNEKLFF
J gene: TRBJ1-4
D gene: NA
clone size: NA
V gene: TRBV28

CDR3 DNA: TGTGCCAGTTCCGTTGTACCCGGGCGCCCAGATACGCAGTATTTT
CDR3 protein: CASSVVPGRPDTQYF
J gene: TRBJ2-3
D gene: NA
clone size: NA
V gene: TRBV6-1

CDR3 DNA: TGTGCCAGCAGCTTGGCAGGAACGGTTAACACTGAAGCTTTCTTT
CDR3 protein: CASSLAGTVNTEAFF
J gene: TRBJ1-1
D gene: NA
clone size: NA
V gene: TRBV5-4

CDR3 DNA: TGCGCCAGCAGTGACGGTGGGTCGGATACGCAGTATTTT
CDR3 protein: CASSDGGSDTQYF
J gene: TRBJ2-3
D gene: NA
clone size: NA
V gene: TRBV10-1

CDR3 DNA: TGTGCCAGCAGTTACTCCCTCCGAGACAGCACTCAGCCCCAGCATTTT
CDR3 protein: CASSYSLRDSTQPQHF
J gene: TRBJ1-5
D gene: NA
clone size: NA
V gene: TRBV6-6

CDR3 DNA: TGTGCCAGCAGTCGACTAGCGGGACTCGGCGGGGAGCTGTTTTTT
CDR3 protein: CASSRLAGLGGELFF
J gene: TRBJ2-2
D gene: TRBD2
clone size: once
V gene: TRBV4-2

CDR3 DNA: TGTGCCAGCAGTTCCGGGACAGGCGATAATTCACCCCTCCACTTT
CDR3 protein: CASSSGTGDNSPLHF
J gene: TRBJ1-6
D gene: TRBD1
clone size: NA
V gene: TRBV28

CDR3 DNA: TGTGCCAGCAGTTACAGGGCCACAGATACGCAGTATTTT
CDR3 protein: CASSYRATDTQYF
J gene: TRBJ2-3
D gene: NA
clone size: NA
V gene: TRBV28

CDR3 DNA: TGTGCCAGCAGATACCAACTAGCGGGAGGTTGGGTCGCCGGGGAGCTGTTTTTT
CDR3 protein: CASRYQLAGGWVAGELFF
J gene: TRBJ2-2
D gene: TRBD2
clone size: once
V gene: TRBV11-2

CDR3 DNA: TGTGCCAGCAGTGGGGTAGCGGGAGCGCGCACAGATACGCAGTATTTT
CDR3 protein: CASSGVAGARTDTQYF
J gene: TRBJ2-3
D gene: TRBD2
clone size: few
V gene: TRBV6-1

CDR3 DNA: TGTGCCAGAAGCTTGGACAGGGCTCGAAACACCATATATTTT
CDR3 protein: CARSLDRARNTIYF
J gene: TRBJ1-3
D gene: NA
clone size: NA
V gene: TRBV5-3

CDR3 DNA: TGTGCCAGCAGTAACCCGTACAGGGGGCATTCACCCCTCCACTTT
CDR3 protein: CASSNPYRGHSPLHF
J gene: TRBJ1-6
D gene: TRBD1
clone size: NA
V gene: TRBV6-6

CDR3 DNA: TGTGCCAGCAGCTCTAAGTGGGGAGAGGGGACACACAATGAGCAGTTCTTC
CDR3 protein: CASSSKWGEGTHNEQFF
J gene: TRBJ2-1
D gene: NA
clone size: NA
V gene: TRBV7-9

CDR3 DNA: TGCAGCGTTTGTTATAGGGGGGACACTGAAGCTTTCTTT
CDR3 protein: CSVCYRGDTEAFF
J gene: TRBJ1-1
D gene: NA
clone size: NA
V gene: TRBV29-1

CDR3 DNA: TGTGCCAGCAGCGTAGCTACCACAGATACGCAGTATTTT
CDR3 protein: CASSVATTDTQYF
J gene: TRBJ2-3
D gene: NA
clone size: many
V gene: TRBV9

CDR3 DNA: TGTGCCAGCAGTCCCAGGGGTAATAGGGACTATGGCTACACCTTC
CDR3 protein: CASSPRGNRDYGYTF
J gene: TRBJ1-2
D gene: NA
clone size: NA
V gene: TRBV6-1

CDR3 DNA: TGCGCCAGCAGCTTGGGACAGGGGGGCTATGGCTACACCTTC
CDR3 protein: CASSLGQGGYGYTF
J gene: TRBJ1-2
D gene: TRBD1
clone size: once
V gene: TRBV5-1

CDR3 DNA: TGTGCCAGCTCACCCCCCGGATCGGGAGTTTTAGCTTTCTTT
CDR3 protein: CASSPPGSGVLAFF
J gene: TRBJ1-1
D gene: NA
clone size: NA
V gene: TRBV18

CDR3 DNA: TGCGCCAGCAGCCAGACGCCGGGACAGGGGATCACGACGGGGTACTTC
CDR3 protein: CASSQTPGQGITTGYF
J gene: TRBJ2-7
D gene: TRBD1
clone size: NA
V gene: TRBV4-1

CDR3 DNA: TGCAGCGTTGGACACAACAGGGGAACTGAAGCTTTCTTT
CDR3 protein: CSVGHNRGTEAFF
J gene: TRBJ1-1
D gene: TRBD1
clone size: NA
V gene: TRBV29-1